The 20 T cell receptor beta chains below all came from one sample that was sequenced in a study of identical twins. TCRdb used MiXCR to reprocess the 5' RACE reads, holding one entry per CDR3 protein. The repertoire holds approximately 680,000 distinct CDR3 sequences, 7.1% seen once, with over 1.5% in the top ten. The data also belong to a second study, concerning yellow fever vaccine responses in identical twins.

The source material was PBMCs. The receptors come from a woman younger than 30 in good health.

This clonotype was recorded many times. The rearrangement links TRBV7-2 to TRBJ2-1; the match to TRBD2 covers 9 bases. This CDR3 region has 15 residues. The V gene end was trimmed by 3 bases and the J gene end by 3 bases; junction bases not matched to a gene: 3. In germline, CDR1 is SGHTA, CDR2 FQGNSA. The CDR3 spells CASSFLAGYYNEQFF. In DNA form, the CDR3 reads TGTGCCAGCAGCTTCCTAGCGGGGTACTACAATGAGCAGTTCTTC.

The table lists this clonotype with many counts. The chain employs TRBV7-8 and TRBJ2-1; TRBD2 matches at 9 bases. Trimming removed 5 bases from V and 5 bases from J; junction bases left unmatched: 10. The germline gives CDR1 SGHVS, CDR2 FQNEAQ. This CDR3 is 16 amino acids long. The CDR3 coding sequence is TGTGCCAGCAGCCCCACCCTGCGGGAGGGGAACAATGAGCAGTTCTTC. Protein sequence: CASSPTLREGNNEQFF.

This clonotype came up a few times. This chain links TRBV5-5 with TRBJ2-1; D unclear. This CDR3 has 13 amino acids. Trimming took off 0 bases at V and 7 bases at J, with 8 bases between the two ends. The germline V gene encodes CDR1 SGHKS and CDR2 YYEKEE (reference sequence). The CDR3 coding sequence is TGTGCCAGCAGCTTGGGTTGGGAAAATGAGCAGTTCTTC. Translation: CASSLGWENEQFF.

The chain is built from TRBV6-1 and TRBJ2-5; the match to TRBD1 covers 7 bases. CDR1 and CDR2 from the germline V gene are MNHNS and SASEGT. The CDR3 loop spans 11 amino acids. The CDR3 coding sequence is TGTGGGACAGGCGTACCAGAGACCCAGTACTTC. This translates into CGTGVPETQYF.

This clonotype came up many times. This CDR3 reads CATSDLNRHTGELFF. CDR3 sequence (DNA): TGTGCCACCAGTGATTTGAACAGACACACCGGGGAGCTGTTTTTT. The V gene is TRBV24-1, the J gene TRBJ2-2; D ambiguous. V was clipped by 0 bases and J by 3 bases, with 7 bases between them. This CDR3 spans 15 amino acids. CDR1 is KGHDR and CDR2 is SFDVKD in the germline V gene.

The chain recombines TRBV21-1 with TRBJ1-4; the D segment call TRBD1 is taken from the table without a DNA check. TRBV21-1 is a listed pseudogene. The CDR3 is made up of 17 amino acids. CDR3 protein: CASTRRGRRPTNEKLFF. The CDR3 region has the DNA TGTGCCAGCACCCGGAGAGGCAGGAGGCCAACTAATGAAAAACTGTTTTTT.

This chain connects TRBV24-1 to TRBJ2-5, with 7 bases lining up with TRBD1. Losses at the gene ends were 3 bases for V and 5 bases for J; bases not matched to a gene: 5. The CDR3 sequence is 14 residues long. Germline-derived CDR1 and CDR2 are KGHDR and SFDVKD. CDR3 DNA: TGTGCCACCAGTGATGCGACAGGGCAGGAGACCCAGTACTTC. Its translation is CATSDATGQETQYF.

This clonotype was observed a handful of times. The chain uses TRBV2 and TRBJ2-2; no clear D. This CDR3 contains 13 residues. Trimming removed 8 bases at V and 1 base at J, with 8 bases between. Per germline, CDR1 SNHLY and CDR2 FYNNEI. The CDR3 DNA sequence: TGTGCCAGCGCATGGGAGAACACCGGGGAGCTGTTTTTT. It translates to CASAWENTGELFF.

This clonotype was seen a few times. This sequence joins TRBV10-3 and TRBJ2-1; D is possibly TRBD1 or TRBD2 (5 bases each). CDR1 and CDR2 from the germline V gene are ENHRY and SYGVKD. V lost 8 bases and J 8 bases, leaving 22 bases between the germline ends. The CDR3 is 15 amino acids. DNA for the CDR3: TGTGCCATCGACCCGACCGGGACCCGTGGCGATGAGCAGTTCTTC. It is translated as CAIDPTGTRGDEQFF.

The CDR3: CASSPRTVSGYTF. The CDR3 nucleotides read TGTGCCAGCAGCCCTCGGACAGTCTCTGGCTACACCTTC. The chain employs TRBV28 and TRBJ1-2, with a tentative D call TRBD1 (6 bases). The CDR3 extends over 13 amino acids. Germline-derived CDR1 and CDR2 are MDHEN and SYDVKM. V lost 6 bases and J lost 7, with 15 bases in between.

This clonotype appeared a few times. This chain uses TRBV28 with TRBJ2-3; TRBD2 matches at 7 bases. Germline V gene data show CDR1 as MDHEN and CDR2 as SYDVKM. The CDR3 covers 17 residues. J gave up 3 bases and V 3 bases, and 12 bases lay outside the gene matches. CDR3 sequence: CASSFHPVSAGTDTQYF. CDR3 sequence (DNA): TGTGCCAGCAGTTTCCACCCGGTGTCAGCGGGGACAGATACGCAGTATTTT.

The chain joins TRBV2 to TRBJ2-5, with 9 bases that match TRBD2. After removal of 3 bases from V and 5 bases from J, the junction contained 13 bases not matched to a gene. Germline CDR1 is SNHLY and CDR2 is FYNNEI. The CDR3 runs to 17 residues. The CDR3 here is CASSDPRLAAVLETQYF. CDR3 in DNA: TGTGCCAGCAGTGATCCCCGACTAGCGGCAGTGCTGGAGACCCAGTACTTC.

The chain carries TRBV7-2 and TRBJ2-3; 9 bases are shared with TRBD2. This CDR3 region has 17 residues. Germline lookup yields CDR1 SGHTA and CDR2 FQGNSA. V shed 4 bases, J shed 6 bases, and the junction held 14 bases outside the gene matches. The CDR3: CASSSRSGTSWPDTQYF. The CDR3, as DNA: TGTGCCAGCAGCTCCCGGTCGGGGACTAGCTGGCCGGATACGCAGTATTTT.

This clonotype showed up just a few times. The V gene is TRBV20-1, the J gene TRBJ1-6; possibly TRBD1 for D (6 bases). The CDR3 is made up of 14 amino acids. The germline gives CDR1 DFQATT, CDR2 SNEGSKA (reference sequence). The ends were cut back, 0 bases at V and 11 bases at J, with 14 bases in the middle. The DNA of the CDR3 is TGCAGTGCTAGAGATCCCAGGGCAGGGGCACCCCTCCACTTT. It codes for CSARDPRAGAPLHF.

This clonotype has a single count. Since a much larger clone is just one base distant, this may be a read error. This chain uses TRBV24-1 with TRBJ2-7, with D possibly being TRBD2 (5 bases). This CDR3 has 13 residues. The V end was cut by 3 bases, the J end by 5 bases, with 10 bases between. Germline V gives CDR1 KGHDR, CDR2 SFDVKD. CDR3 sequence: CATSDRGSNEQYV. CDR3 in DNA: TGTGCCACCAGTGATCGGGGATCCAACGAGCAGTACGTC.

This clonotype was counted many times. This chain connects TRBV4-1 to TRBJ1-5; TRBD1 is a possible D gene (5 bases). Germline CDR1 MGHRA, CDR2 YSYEKL. CDR3 length: 13 amino acids. V gave up 4 bases and J gave up 6 bases, with 10 bases separating them. The CDR3 sequence: CASSPLGVQPQHF. CDR3 bases: TGCGCCAGCAGCCCGTTGGGGGTTCAGCCCCAGCATTTT.

A few counts support this clonotype. This rearrangement joins TRBV10-3 to TRBJ2-1, with TRBD2 matching over 14 bases. V was clipped by 6 bases and J by 8 bases; unmatched bases: 6. Germline V lookup: CDR1 ENHRY, CDR2 SYGVKD. The CDR3 runs to 15 residues. CDR3 sequence reads: CAIRGTSGSIDEQFF. The CDR3 DNA sequence: TGTGCCATCAGGGGGACTAGCGGGAGTATCGATGAGCAGTTCTTC.

The rearrangement joins TRBV10-2 to TRBJ1-1; weak D call: TRBD1 (5 bases). Germline lookup yields CDR1 WSHSY and CDR2 SAAADI. The CDR3 length is 15 residues. The V and J ends lost 6 bases and 0 bases respectively, with 14 bases between them. The CDR3: CASRIQTDMNTEAFF. DNA for the CDR3: TGCGCCAGCAGAATTCAGACAGACATGAACACTGAAGCTTTCTTT.

This clonotype was detected a few times. The chain couples TRBV29-1 to TRBJ2-7, with D possibly being TRBD1 (5 bases). The CDR3 spans 13 residues. Germline V gives CDR1 SQVTM, CDR2 ANQGSEA. DNA of the CDR3: TGCAGGCGGTTGACAGTCCTCTCCTACGAGCAGTACGTC. This codes for CRRLTVLSYEQYV.

The V gene is TRBV12-3 or TRBV12-4, the J gene TRBJ1-6; D is unresolved. With 5 bases removed from V and 5 bases from J, the gap between germline ends came to 28 bases. The CDR3 spans 20 residues. CDR3 coding DNA: TGTGCCAGCAGTCGGCTCCGGGGTTCACTGGTTACTTCCAATAATTCACCCCTCCACTTT. Residues: CASSRLRGSLVTSNNSPLHF.